This T cell receptor (beta chain) was sequenced in a study of shared clonotypes between healthy human individuals. Findings and limits, study-wide: Sorted-subset sequencing, rarefaction showed, was incomplete despite large depth.

This clone has more than one count but fewer than ten. Its specificity is unknown. Naive CD8 cells lacked CD45RO, underwent positive selection for CCR7 and left out terminally differentiated effector memory CD45RA+ cells. Clones were read by immunoSEQ multiplex PCR, and TCRdb kept only the in-frame ones, dropping some. The sample lists about 820,000 clones; about 91% were seen once. This CDR3 contains 13 residues. Trimming removed 5 bases at V and 3 bases at J, with 11 bases between. CDR1 is LNHDA and CDR2 is SQIVND in the germline V gene (reference sequence). Sequenced: naive CD8+ T cells sorted from blood. The receptor was derived from a man aged 25 to 40 in good health. This chain uses TRBV19 with TRBJ2-7; D could derive from TRBD1 or TRBD2 (6 bases each). In nucleotides, the CDR3 is TGTGCCAGTAGTCCGGGGGCCCGCTACGAGCAGTACTTC. The encoded protein is CASSPGARYEQYF.